What follows are 31 T cell receptor beta chains derived from one specimen sequenced in a study of T cells after yellow fever vaccination. TCRdb reprocessed the 5' RACE reads via MiXCR and lists one record per CDR3 protein. The sample holds some 550,000 distinct CDR3 sequences, 15% to 20% seen once. Sequencing used PBMCs, obtained 15 days after the yellow fever booster vaccination. The source is a man aged 25-45 years who received the YFV17D yellow fever vaccine.

This clonotype was seen a handful of times. The chain couples TRBV5-1 to TRBJ2-2; D remains ambiguous. V was cut by 4 bases and J by 3 bases, with 16 bases left in between. This CDR3 contains 16 residues. Germline V CDR1 and CDR2: SGHRS, YFSETQ. The CDR3 here is CASSLQPIYDTGELFF. The CDR3 DNA follows: TGCGCCAGCAGCCTCCAGCCTATTTATGACACCGGGGAGCTGTTTTTT.

This clonotype turned up a few times. The chain is built from TRBV12-3 or TRBV12-4 and TRBJ2-5; 8 nucleotides agree with TRBD2. CDR3 size: 12 residues. Germline trimming cut 3 bases from V and 7 bases from J; bases unmatched to any gene: 1. The DNA for the CDR3 is TGTGCCAGCAGTTTTACTAGCGGGACCCAGTACTTC. This encodes CASSFTSGTQYF.

The chain uses TRBV7-8 and TRBJ2-3; possible D gene TRBD1, 5 bases. CDR1 is SGHVS and CDR2 is FQNEAQ in the germline V gene. V shed 7 bases and J shed 2 bases, with 10 bases lying between them. This CDR3 spans 13 amino acids. CDR3 in DNA: TGTGCCAGCAAAACAGGAGTCACAGATACGCAGTATTTT. This gives the protein CASKTGVTDTQYF.

The V and J genes are TRBV5-1 and TRBJ2-3, with 11 bases aligning to TRBD2. V dropped 3 bases and J dropped 4; count of bases not matched to a gene: 4. Germline V lookup: CDR1 SGHRS, CDR2 YFSETQ. This CDR3 region has 15 residues. CDR3 in amino acids: CASSYIAGGSDTQYF. The CDR3 DNA reads TGCGCCAGCAGCTACATAGCGGGGGGGTCAGATACGCAGTATTTT.

The chain has TRBV4-2 and TRBJ2-5; TRBD2 might be the D (6 bases). The ends were cut back, 3 bases at V and 8 bases at J, with 31 bases in the middle. This CDR3 is 19 amino acids long. Germline V lookup: CDR1 LGHNA, CDR2 YNFKEQ. CDR3 protein: CASSQGDLGLQGGPKTQYF. As DNA, the CDR3 is TGTGCCAGCAGCCAGGGGGACTTGGGGCTCCAGGGAGGCCCAAAAACCCAGTACTTC.

This chain uses TRBV30 with TRBJ2-3, with D possibly TRBD1 on 6 matching bases. Germline V gives CDR1 GTSNPN, CDR2 SVGIG (reference sequence). Trimming pared 4 bases from V and 1 base from J, leaving 12 bases between. The CDR3 extends over 14 amino acids. CDR3 in amino acids: CAWISGAGTDTQYF. The CDR3 region has the DNA TGTGCCTGGATTTCAGGGGCAGGCACAGATACGCAGTATTTT.

This clonotype was detected ten times or more. The V gene is TRBV12-3 or TRBV12-4, the J gene TRBJ2-2; TRBD2 might be the D (6 bases). The V end was cut by 6 bases, the J end by 1 base, with 12 bases between. The CDR3 has 15 residues. CDR3 bases: TGTGCCAGCAGCCTGGGGGGACTGAACACCGGGGAGCTGTTTTTT. It is translated as CASSLGGLNTGELFF.

This clonotype was picked up many times. The rearrangement links TRBV5-1 to TRBJ2-5; 8 nucleotides agree with TRBD1. CDR3 length equals 16 residues. Germline CDR1 SGHRS, CDR2 YFSETQ. V lost 0 bases, J lost 5 bases, and 9 bases stayed unmatched. CDR3 sequence reads: CASSLVGQGGAETQYF. DNA for the CDR3: TGCGCCAGCAGCTTGGTAGGACAGGGTGGGGCGGAGACCCAGTACTTC.

The rearrangement uses TRBV2 and TRBJ2-3; 7 bases map to TRBD2. J gave up 3 bases and V 4 bases, and 4 bases lay outside the gene matches. The CDR3 loop spans 14 amino acids. Looked up from germline, CDR1 is SNHLY and CDR2 is FYNNEI. The CDR3 loop is CASSGAGETDTQYF. The DNA for the CDR3 is TGTGCCAGCAGTGGCGCGGGAGAAACAGATACGCAGTATTTT.

The J gene is TRBJ2-3, the V gene TRBV7-2; 10 nucleotides agree with TRBD2. The germline V gene has CDR1 SGHTA and CDR2 FQGNSA. V dropped 1 base and J dropped 4; count of bases not matched to a gene: 2. The CDR3 is made up of 15 amino acids. The CDR3 is CASSLVSGRADTQYF. CDR3 DNA: TGTGCCAGCAGCTTAGTAAGCGGGAGGGCAGATACGCAGTATTTT.

The V and J genes are TRBV19 and TRBJ2-7; 8 nucleotides match TRBD2. The V gene's germline CDR1 is LNHDA and CDR2 SQIVND (reference sequence). J lost 4 bases, V lost 4 bases, and 6 bases had no gene match. This CDR3 has 14 amino acids. Here the CDR3 DNA reads TGTGCCAGTAGTACCCCGGGGGGGTCGTACGAGCAGTACTTC. This encodes CASSTPGGSYEQYF.

The chain couples TRBV18 to TRBJ2-7; D gene unclear. V lost 0 bases and J 2 bases, leaving 11 bases between the germline ends. CDR3 length: 15 amino acids. The V gene's germline CDR1 is KGHSH and CDR2 LQKENI. The CDR3 sequence: CASSPPRRSPYEQYF. In nucleotides, the CDR3 is TGTGCCAGCTCACCACCGCGTCGTAGCCCCTACGAGCAGTACTTC.

The V gene is TRBV4-3, the J gene TRBJ2-6; 9 bases fit TRBD1. After removal of 0 bases from V and 2 bases from J, the junction contained 11 bases not matched to a gene. Germline V CDR1 and CDR2: LGHNA, YSLEER. The CDR3 covers 20 residues. CDR3 bases: TGCGCCAGCAGCCAAGATTGGGAGGACAGGGGAATCCCTGGGGCCAACGTCCTGACTTTC. Translation: CASSQDWEDRGIPGANVLTF.

V gene TRBV24-1 combines with J gene TRBJ2-7; TRBD1 might be the D (5 bases). Between the trimmed V and J ends, which lost 7 bases and 0 bases, there was a span of 15 bases. This CDR3 is built from 15 residues. Germline V gene lookup returns CDR1 KGHDR and CDR2 SFDVKD. This CDR3 is CATSRGGANSYEQYF. CDR3 DNA sequence: TGTGCCACCAGCCGAGGTGGGGCCAACTCCTACGAGCAGTACTTC.

This clonotype has only a few counts. This chain joins TRBV27 and TRBJ1-6, with D tentatively TRBD1 (5 bases). This CDR3 is 14 amino acids long. Trimming shortened V by 3 bases and J by 8 bases, and 11 bases separated the two germline ends. Germline V CDR1 and CDR2: MNHEY, SMNVEV (reference sequence). CDR3 amino acids: CASSLRREDSPLHF. CDR3 nucleotide sequence: TGTGCCAGCAGTTTGCGCAGGGAGGATTCACCCCTCCACTTT.

This clonotype was counted at least ten times. The gene calls are TRBV5-5 and TRBJ2-7; D possibly corresponds to TRBD1 (6 bases). V gave up 0 bases and J gave up 3 bases, with 10 bases separating them. The CDR3 totals 14 residues. Germline CDR1 and CDR2: SGHKS and YYEKEE (reference sequence). This CDR3 is CASSLAPGDYEQYF. The DNA for the CDR3 is TGTGCCAGCAGCTTGGCACCAGGGGACTACGAGCAGTACTTC.

This clonotype turned up a few times. This chain connects TRBV29-1 to TRBJ2-2; no firm D call. The V gene lost 4 bases and the J gene lost 1 base, with 7 bases spanning the gap. The CDR3 loop spans 13 amino acids. CDR1 is SQVTM, CDR2 ANQGSEA, per germline. The CDR3 DNA reads as TGCAGCGTTGGGGCGGTGAACACCGGGGAGCTGTTTTTT. This sequence encodes CSVGAVNTGELFF.

This clonotype has just a few counts. This rearrangement joins TRBV12-3 or TRBV12-4 to TRBJ2-4, with TRBD1 matching 8 bases. The junction had 10 bases not matched to a gene; V was cut back by 6 bases and J by 15 bases. CDR3 length: 12 amino acids. The CDR3 protein is CASSRQDRAAYF. The CDR3 nucleotides read TGTGCCAGCAGCCGCCAGGACAGGGCCGCGTACTTC.

This clonotype occurred a few times. V gene TRBV21-1 combines with J gene TRBJ2-5; the table's D call of TRBD1 was not tested on the DNA. TRBV21-1 constitutes a pseudogene. The CDR3 length is 15 residues. The CDR3 nucleotides read TGTGCCAGCAGCACACCGGACAGGGGGCGGGCGACCCAGTACTTC. Translation gives CASSTPDRGRATQYF.

This clonotype was counted only a few times. The chain combines TRBV10-3 with TRBJ2-5; D gene unclear. V dropped 0 bases and J dropped 5 bases, with 13 bases sitting between them. The CDR3 spans 15 residues. From germline, CDR1 is ENHRY and CDR2 SYGVKD. CDR3 DNA sequence: TGTGCCATCAGTGAGTCGATGGGTTTAGGTGAGACCCAGTACTTC. It codes for CAISESMGLGETQYF.

This clonotype was counted a few times. The V and J genes are TRBV12-3 or TRBV12-4 and TRBJ2-5, with 11 positions matching TRBD1. Trimming removed 3 bases from V and 4 bases from J; junction bases left unmatched: 7. This CDR3 has 16 amino acids. CDR3 nucleotide sequence: TGTGCCAGCAGTTTTCCCCCCGGGACAGGGGGAGAGACCCAGTACTTC. Protein sequence: CASSFPPGTGGETQYF.

The chain carries TRBV20-1 and TRBJ2-3; TRBD2 matches 9 bases. Germline V gene lookup returns CDR1 DFQATT and CDR2 SNEGSKA (reference sequence). V lost 8 bases, J lost 4 bases, and 7 bases stayed unmatched. This CDR3 region has 13 residues. CDR3 in DNA: TGCAGTTGTGAGCGGGAGGAGGCAGATACGCAGTATTTT. Translation gives CSCEREEADTQYF.

This clonotype appeared a few times. The rearrangement uses TRBV6-2 or TRBV6-3 and TRBJ2-7; D may be TRBD1 or TRBD2 (5 bases each). The germline V and J ends were trimmed by 5 bases and 3 bases, with 17 bases remaining between them. CDR1 is MNHEY, CDR2 SVGEGT, per germline. This CDR3 has 15 amino acids. The CDR3 region is CASSPRRGTNYEQYF. The DNA for the CDR3 is TGTGCCAGCAGTCCAAGGCGAGGGACCAACTACGAGCAGTACTTC.

This clonotype has more than one count but fewer than ten. V usage is TRBV29-1 and J usage is TRBJ2-2; maybe TRBD1 (5 bases). The length of the CDR3 is 15 residues. Trimming cost V 8 bases and J 1 base, with 17 bases left between them. Per the germline V gene, CDR1 is SQVTM and CDR2 is ANQGSEA. The CDR3 region has the DNA TGCAGCCGCGATCAGACAGTTTTGAACACCGGGGAGCTGTTTTTT. It specifies CSRDQTVLNTGELFF.

The CDR3 bases are TGCAGCGTTGGGACTAGCGGGAGGGTTGGTGAGCAGTTCTTC. Translated: CSVGTSGRVGEQFF. The chain couples TRBV29-1 to TRBJ2-1, with TRBD2 matching over 15 bases. From germline, CDR1 is SQVTM and CDR2 ANQGSEA. The length of the CDR3 is 14 residues. J was trimmed by 9 bases and V by 4 bases; bases with no gene match: 4.

This clonotype was counted a few times. The chain couples TRBV3-1 to TRBJ2-7; D might be TRBD2 (6 bases). V lost 1 base and J 0 bases, leaving 10 bases between the germline ends. The CDR3 spans 15 residues. From germline, CDR1 is LGHDT and CDR2 YNNKEL (reference sequence). CDR3 nucleotides: TGTGCCAGCAGCCAAGTCGGGACTTTCTCCTACGAGCAGTACTTC. This codes for CASSQVGTFSYEQYF.

CDR3 sequence (DNA): TGTGCCAGCAGCCAGGGTGGAGGAATGAACACTGAAGCTTTCTTT. Its protein product is CASSQGGGMNTEAFF. The chain uses TRBV12-3 or TRBV12-4 and TRBJ1-1, with D perhaps matching TRBD1 (5 bases). Trimming cost V 6 bases and J 0 bases, with 14 bases left between them. The CDR3 is 15 residues long.

There are a few counts of this clonotype. CDR3 loop: CAWAGTGGEQYF. The CDR3 region has the DNA TGTGCCTGGGCCGGGACAGGGGGCGAGCAGTACTTC. This chain joins TRBV30 and TRBJ2-7; 11 nucleotides line up with TRBD1. The CDR3 extends over 12 amino acids. Trimming cost V 5 bases and J 6 bases; bases outside gene matches: 3. Per germline, CDR1 GTSNPN and CDR2 SVGIG (reference sequence).

This clonotype was observed a handful of times. This chain connects TRBV12-3 or TRBV12-4 to TRBJ1-1; TRBD1 agrees at 7 bases. This CDR3 region has 15 residues. Trimming took 6 bases from V and 1 from J; bases not matched to a gene: 8. The CDR3 sequence is CASRRQGPTNTEAFF. CDR3 nucleotide sequence: TGTGCCAGCAGGCGACAGGGCCCTACGAACACTGAAGCTTTCTTT.

Here the CDR3 DNA reads TGTGCCAGCACCCCGACTAGAACCGGGGAGCTGTTTTTT. Translating gives CASTPTRTGELFF. This chain connects TRBV7-2 to TRBJ2-2; D is perhaps TRBD2 (6 bases). With 7 bases removed from V and 5 bases from J, the gap between germline ends came to 11 bases. The CDR3 totals 13 residues. Germline V gene sequence: CDR1 SGHTA, CDR2 FQGNSA. Full variable domain (remainder filled in from reference TRBV7-2 and TRBJ2-2): GAGVSQSPSNKVTEKGKDVELRCDPISGHTALYWYRQSLGQGLEFLIYFQGNSAPDKSGLPSDRFSAERTGGSVSTLTIQRTQQEDSAVYLCASTPTRTGELFFGEGSRLTVL.

CDR3 sequence: CASSRDRSVYNEQFF. The CDR3 DNA follows: TGTGCCAGCAGCCGGGACAGAAGTGTGTACAATGAGCAGTTCTTC. The V gene is TRBV5-4, the J gene TRBJ2-1, with 7 bases aligning to TRBD1. Germline V gives CDR1 SGHNT, CDR2 YYREEE (reference sequence). With 4 bases clipped from V and 4 bases from J, the junction kept 8 bases outside the gene matches. CDR3 length equals 15 residues.